The next 2 T cell receptor beta chains were all read from a single sample in a study of blood T cell repertoires in COVID-19. Assay: immunoSEQ multiplex PCR; the TCRdb copy retains only in-frame clones and omits some. The sample yields some 300,000 clones, approximately 90% seen once. Sequencing was carried out using PBMCs or T cells enriched from blood (not recorded which). The source of these receptors is a woman aged 55-70 years in a cohort exposed to, infected with or recovered from COVID-19 (not recorded which).

The chain uses TRBV28 and TRBJ1-3; D is unclear. CDR1 and CDR2 (germline): MDHEN, SYDVKM. The CDR3 extends over 13 amino acids. V was shortened by 5 bases and J by 8 bases, with 13 bases between the two germline ends. The DNA for the CDR3 is TGTGCCAGCAGTAGCGGGAGCCGCTACACCATATATTTT. Translated: CASSSGSRYTIYF. Drawing the rest from reference TRBV28 and TRBJ1-3, the complete variable domain is DVKVTQSSRYLVKRTGEKVFLECVQDMDHENMFWYRQDPGLGLRLIYFSYDVKMKEKGDIPEGYSVSREKKERFSLILESASTNQTSMYLCASSSGSRYTIYFGEGSWLTVV.

This sequence joins TRBV6-5 and TRBJ2-7; 11 bases match TRBD1. V dropped 5 bases and J dropped 6; count of bases not matched to a gene: 9. The CDR3 covers 15 residues. Germline-derived CDR1 and CDR2 are MNHEY and SVGAGI. In DNA form, the CDR3 reads TGTGCCAGCAGTCATCGGACAGGGGGCCGTCCCGAGCAGTACTTC. It encodes CASSHRTGGRPEQYF.